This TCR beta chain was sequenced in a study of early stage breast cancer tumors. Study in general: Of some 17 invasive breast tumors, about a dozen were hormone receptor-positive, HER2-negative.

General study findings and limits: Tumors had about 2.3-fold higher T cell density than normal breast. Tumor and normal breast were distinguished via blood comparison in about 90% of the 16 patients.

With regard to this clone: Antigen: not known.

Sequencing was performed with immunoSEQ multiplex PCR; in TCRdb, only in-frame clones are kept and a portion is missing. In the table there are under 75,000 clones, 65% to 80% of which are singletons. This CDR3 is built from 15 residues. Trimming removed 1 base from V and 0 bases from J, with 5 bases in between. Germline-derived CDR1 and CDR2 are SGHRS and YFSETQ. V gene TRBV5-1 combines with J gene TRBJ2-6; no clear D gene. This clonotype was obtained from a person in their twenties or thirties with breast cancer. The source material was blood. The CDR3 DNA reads TGCGCCAGCAGCTTGAGCGCCTCTGGGGCCAACGTCCTGACTTTC. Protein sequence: CASSLSASGANVLTF.